A selection of T cell receptor beta chains follows, all from one sample in a study of blood T cell repertoires in COVID-19. Generated by immunoSEQ multiplex PCR, the TCRdb table keeps only in-frame clones and is missing some. The table has some 130,000 clones, 86% seen once. Sequenced sample: peripheral blood. These receptor sequences come from an older woman with COVID-19, enrolled during active disease. CDR3s include the opening cysteine and the closing phenylalanine or tryptophan. D genes are given only for firm matches. Size is stated for part of the rows, as once, few or many counts, or as a class when the clone is expanded.

d_call: -
clone_size: -
j_call: TRBJ2-2
v_call: TRBV25-1
cdr3_length: 13
cdr3_aa: CASKQTNTGELFF
cdr3_nt: TGTGCCAGCAAACAGACGAACACCGGGGAGCTGTTTTTT

d_call: TRBD2
clone_size: few
j_call: TRBJ2-1
v_call: TRBV5-1
cdr3_length: 17
cdr3_aa: CASRTGTSGGAPNEQFF
cdr3_nt: TGCGCCAGCAGGACCGGGACTAGCGGGGGGGCCCCAAATGAGCAGTTCTTC

d_call: -
clone_size: -
j_call: TRBJ2-7
v_call: TRBV5-6
cdr3_length: 13
cdr3_aa: CASSFEDRYEQYF
cdr3_nt: TGTGCCAGCAGCTTCGAAGACAGGTACGAGCAGTACTTC

d_call: -
clone_size: -
j_call: TRBJ1-2
v_call: TRBV3-1/TRBV3-2
cdr3_length: 13
cdr3_aa: CASSQILQGGYTF
cdr3_nt: TGTGCCAGCAGCCAGATTCTTCAGGGTGGCTACACCTTC

d_call: -
clone_size: -
j_call: TRBJ2-7
v_call: TRBV29-1
cdr3_length: 15
cdr3_aa: CSVEALTGGGYEQYF
cdr3_nt: TGCAGCGTTGAGGCTCTGACAGGTGGAGGCTACGAGCAGTACTTC

d_call: TRBD1
clone_size: once
j_call: TRBJ1-3
v_call: TRBV18
cdr3_length: 15
cdr3_aa: CASSPPRDSRNTIYF
cdr3_nt: TGTGCCAGCTCACCACCGAGGGACAGCCGAAACACCATATATTTT

d_call: TRBD1
clone_size: -
j_call: TRBJ2-7
v_call: TRBV7-9
cdr3_length: 14
cdr3_aa: CASSLTGTEDEQYF
cdr3_nt: TGTGCCAGCAGCCTCACCGGGACAGAGGACGAGCAGTACTTC

d_call: -
clone_size: -
j_call: TRBJ1-5
v_call: TRBV16
cdr3_length: 16
cdr3_aa: CASSLGLGGSNQPQHF
cdr3_nt: TGTGCCAGCAGCCTTGGGTTAGGCGGGTCGAATCAGCCCCAGCATTTT

d_call: TRBD1
clone_size: -
j_call: TRBJ1-1
v_call: TRBV10-3
cdr3_length: 13
cdr3_aa: CAISSGGMGEAFF
cdr3_nt: TGTGCCATCAGTTCAGGGGGCATGGGTGAAGCTTTCTTT

d_call: -
clone_size: -
j_call: TRBJ1-5
v_call: TRBV28
cdr3_length: 14
cdr3_aa: CASTRPGGNQPQHF
cdr3_nt: TGTGCCAGCACCCGCCCAGGGGGCAATCAGCCCCAGCATTTT

d_call: -
clone_size: -
j_call: TRBJ1-5
v_call: TRBV18
cdr3_length: 18
cdr3_aa: CASSRYGIQGGSNQPQHF
cdr3_nt: TGTGCCAGCTCGCGCTACGGGATCCAGGGAGGGAGCAATCAGCCCCAGCATTTT

d_call: TRBD1
clone_size: -
j_call: TRBJ2-7
v_call: TRBV28
cdr3_length: 15
cdr3_aa: CASSLPGTAGYEQYF
cdr3_nt: TGTGCCAGCAGTCTCCCCGGGACAGCTGGATACGAGCAGTACTTC

d_call: -
clone_size: -
j_call: TRBJ1-4
v_call: TRBV10-3
cdr3_length: 12
cdr3_aa: CAISGTGEKLFF
cdr3_nt: TGTGCCATCAGTGGTACAGGTGAAAAACTGTTTTTT

d_call: TRBD1
clone_size: -
j_call: TRBJ1-3
v_call: TRBV11-2
cdr3_length: 18
cdr3_aa: CASSPQGDTIRFPRTIYF
cdr3_nt: TGTGCCAGCAGCCCCCAGGGGGACACCATTCGGTTCCCTCGCACCATATATTTT

d_call: -
clone_size: few
j_call: TRBJ2-7
v_call: TRBV11-2
cdr3_length: 14
cdr3_aa: CASSLGGALGKQYF
cdr3_nt: TGTGCCAGCAGCTTGGGGGGGGCCCTTGGGAAGCAGTACTTC

d_call: TRBD1
clone_size: -
j_call: TRBJ1-2
v_call: TRBV3-1/TRBV3-2
cdr3_length: 14
cdr3_aa: CASSPQRTGHGYTF
cdr3_nt: TGTGCCAGCAGCCCGCAACGGACAGGGCACGGCTACACCTTC

d_call: -
clone_size: -
j_call: TRBJ1-2
v_call: TRBV6-1
cdr3_length: 13
cdr3_aa: CASSEGGRLRYTF
cdr3_nt: TGTGCCAGCAGTGAAGGTGGCAGATTACGCTACACCTTC

d_call: TRBD1
clone_size: -
j_call: TRBJ1-2
v_call: TRBV7-2
cdr3_length: 17
cdr3_aa: CASTRDRGLAGGDGYTF
cdr3_nt: TGTGCCAGCACACGCGACAGGGGCCTCGCTGGGGGGGATGGCTACACCTTC

d_call: TRBD2
clone_size: -
j_call: TRBJ2-7
v_call: TRBV5-1
cdr3_length: 13
cdr3_aa: CASSFVGGDEQYF
cdr3_nt: TGCGCCAGCAGCTTCGTCGGGGGGGACGAGCAGTACTTC

d_call: TRBD1
clone_size: -
j_call: TRBJ2-7
v_call: TRBV11-2
cdr3_length: 14
cdr3_aa: CASSLRTGGYEQYF
cdr3_nt: TGTGCCAGCAGCTTAAGGACAGGGGGCTACGAGCAGTACTTC

d_call: TRBD1
clone_size: -
j_call: TRBJ1-2
v_call: TRBV3-1/TRBV3-2
cdr3_length: 17
cdr3_aa: CASSQLPGQGFNYGYTF
cdr3_nt: TGTGCCAGCAGCCAACTCCCGGGACAGGGGTTTAACTATGGCTACACCTTC

d_call: -
clone_size: few
j_call: TRBJ1-5
v_call: TRBV5-1
cdr3_length: 14
cdr3_aa: CASSLGGPNQPQHF
cdr3_nt: TGCGCCAGCAGCTTGGGGGGGCCCAATCAGCCCCAGCATTTT

d_call: -
clone_size: -
j_call: TRBJ2-2
v_call: TRBV7-8
cdr3_length: 15
cdr3_aa: CASSSERAKSGELFF
cdr3_nt: TGTGCCAGCAGCTCAGAGAGGGCGAAGTCCGGGGAGCTGTTTTTT

d_call: -
clone_size: -
j_call: TRBJ2-1
v_call: TRBV11-3
cdr3_length: 13
cdr3_aa: CASSSRRGNEQFF
cdr3_nt: TGTGCCAGCAGCTCGCGTCGGGGTAACGAGCAGTTCTTC

d_call: -
clone_size: -
j_call: TRBJ2-3
v_call: TRBV3-1/TRBV3-2
cdr3_length: 13
cdr3_aa: CASSLISTDTQYF
cdr3_nt: TGTGCCAGCAGCCTTATCAGCACAGATACGCAGTATTTT

d_call: TRBD1
clone_size: once
j_call: TRBJ1-1
v_call: TRBV29-1
cdr3_length: 12
cdr3_aa: CSADTGGLEAFF
cdr3_nt: TGCAGCGCCGACACAGGGGGCCTCGAAGCTTTCTTT

d_call: -
clone_size: -
j_call: TRBJ1-3
v_call: TRBV5-1
cdr3_length: 14
cdr3_aa: CASSLVPAGNTIYF
cdr3_nt: TGCGCCAGCAGCTTGGTCCCAGCTGGAAACACCATATATTTT

d_call: -
clone_size: -
j_call: TRBJ2-7
v_call: TRBV28
cdr3_length: 15
cdr3_aa: CASSPGITEIHEQYF
cdr3_nt: TGTGCCAGCAGCCCAGGGATTACAGAGATCCACGAGCAGTACTTC

d_call: TRBD1
clone_size: -
j_call: TRBJ2-7
v_call: TRBV6-5
cdr3_length: 15
cdr3_aa: CASSFRDRGLYEQYF
cdr3_nt: TGTGCCAGCAGCTTCCGGGACAGGGGGCTTTACGAGCAGTACTTC

d_call: TRBD1
clone_size: -
j_call: TRBJ1-1
v_call: TRBV10-3
cdr3_length: 13
cdr3_aa: CASRGGGNTEAFF
cdr3_nt: TGTGCCAGCAGAGGGGGCGGGAACACTGAAGCTTTCTTT

d_call: -
clone_size: -
j_call: TRBJ1-4
v_call: TRBV5-5
cdr3_length: 15
cdr3_aa: CASEFSMRTNEKLFF
cdr3_nt: TGTGCCAGCGAGTTTTCGATGAGGACTAATGAAAAACTGTTTTTT

d_call: -
clone_size: -
j_call: TRBJ2-3
v_call: TRBV30
cdr3_length: 16
cdr3_aa: CAWRPQGGTRTDTQYF
cdr3_nt: TGTGCCTGGAGGCCCCAGGGAGGTACTCGCACAGATACGCAGTATTTT

d_call: -
clone_size: -
j_call: TRBJ2-1
v_call: TRBV18
cdr3_length: 15
cdr3_aa: CASSPLGASYNEQFF
cdr3_nt: TGTGCCAGCTCACCACTGGGGGCGTCCTACAATGAGCAGTTCTTC

d_call: -
clone_size: -
j_call: TRBJ1-3
v_call: TRBV6-6
cdr3_length: 15
cdr3_aa: CASSDRDTPWNTIYF
cdr3_nt: TGTGCCAGCAGTGACCGGGACACCCCGTGGAACACCATATATTTT

d_call: -
clone_size: -
j_call: TRBJ1-6
v_call: TRBV5-4
cdr3_length: 13
cdr3_aa: CASSVDRDSPLHF
cdr3_nt: TGTGCCAGCAGCGTGGACAGAGATTCACCCCTCCACTTT

d_call: -
clone_size: -
j_call: TRBJ1-3
v_call: TRBV18
cdr3_length: 15
cdr3_aa: CASSPPGVGGNTIYF
cdr3_nt: TGTGCCAGCTCACCCCCAGGGGTAGGCGGAAACACCATATATTTT

d_call: TRBD2
clone_size: -
j_call: TRBJ2-4
v_call: TRBV3-1/TRBV3-2
cdr3_length: 14
cdr3_aa: CASSQEGLANIQYF
cdr3_nt: TGTGCCAGCAGCCAAGAAGGACTAGCAAACATTCAGTACTTC

d_call: TRBD2
clone_size: -
j_call: TRBJ2-1
v_call: TRBV27
cdr3_length: 14
cdr3_aa: CASTRAGAHNEQFF
cdr3_nt: TGTGCCAGCACTCGAGCGGGGGCTCACAATGAGCAGTTCTTC

d_call: TRBD1
clone_size: -
j_call: TRBJ1-2
v_call: TRBV7-9
cdr3_length: 16
cdr3_aa: CASSLGGTGGIYGYTF
cdr3_nt: TGTGCCAGCAGCTTAGGTGGGACAGGGGGTATCTATGGCTACACCTTC

d_call: -
clone_size: -
j_call: TRBJ2-4
v_call: TRBV4-1
cdr3_length: 18
cdr3_aa: CASSQEQPGAAGKNIQYF
cdr3_nt: TGCGCCAGCAGCCAAGAGCAGCCGGGAGCGGCAGGCAAAAACATTCAGTACTTC

d_call: -
clone_size: -
j_call: TRBJ2-7
v_call: TRBV2
cdr3_length: 13
cdr3_aa: CASSRLLTYEQYF
cdr3_nt: TGTGCCAGCAGTAGACTTCTGACGTACGAGCAGTACTTC

d_call: TRBD2
clone_size: -
j_call: TRBJ2-1
v_call: TRBV29-1
cdr3_length: 14
cdr3_aa: CSVEGLAGVAEQFF
cdr3_nt: TGCAGCGTTGAAGGACTAGCGGGGGTAGCTGAGCAGTTCTTC

d_call: TRBD1
clone_size: -
j_call: TRBJ1-6
v_call: TRBV10-2
cdr3_length: 14
cdr3_aa: CASTGQGASSPLHF
cdr3_nt: TGCGCCAGCACCGGACAGGGGGCCAGTTCACCCCTCCACTTT

d_call: -
clone_size: few
j_call: TRBJ1-3
v_call: TRBV2
cdr3_length: 16
cdr3_aa: CASSSHGGFSGNTIYF
cdr3_nt: TGTGCCAGCAGTTCCCATGGGGGGTTTTCGGGAAACACCATATATTTT